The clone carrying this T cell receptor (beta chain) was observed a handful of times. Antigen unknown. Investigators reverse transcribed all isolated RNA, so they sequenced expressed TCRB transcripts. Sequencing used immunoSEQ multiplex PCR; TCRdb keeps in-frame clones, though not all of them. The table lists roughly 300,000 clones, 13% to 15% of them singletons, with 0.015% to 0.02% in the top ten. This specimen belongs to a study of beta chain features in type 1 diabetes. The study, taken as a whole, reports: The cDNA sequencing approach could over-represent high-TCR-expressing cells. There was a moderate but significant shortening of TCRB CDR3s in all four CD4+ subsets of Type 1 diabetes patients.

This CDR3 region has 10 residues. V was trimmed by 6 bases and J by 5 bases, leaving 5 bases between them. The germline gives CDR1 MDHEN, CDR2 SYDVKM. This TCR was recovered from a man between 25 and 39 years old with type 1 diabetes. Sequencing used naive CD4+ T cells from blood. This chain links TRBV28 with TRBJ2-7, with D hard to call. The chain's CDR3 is CASSYHEQYF. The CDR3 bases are TGTGCCAGCAGCTACCACGAGCAGTACTTC.